The clone carrying this T cell receptor (beta chain) came up once. The entry originates in a study of blood T cell repertoires in COVID-19. Study background: Sample material is recorded as cDNA or gDNA derived from T cells, B-cell-depleted T cells, or PBMCs.

Per the original data handling: Counts of nucleated cells, estimated from reference gene primer amplification, were obtained. Method: immunoSEQ multiplex PCR; TCRdb's copy keeps in-frame clones and lacks some. From that table come the V and J calls and clone size; the DNA was used to work out D and trimming. The sample has roughly 250,000 clones, more than 75% seen once. Germline CDR1 and CDR2: SEHNR and FQNEAQ (reference sequence). The CDR3 extends over 15 amino acids. J was trimmed by 8 bases and V by 9 bases; bases with no gene match: 14. V and J are TRBV7-9 and TRBJ1-4; TRBD1 agrees at 8 bases. The specimen sequenced was peripheral blood. This clonotype originated in a woman between 45 and 60 years old with acute or convalescent COVID-19. CDR3 sequence: CASYIGDRGVEKLFF. The CDR3 bases are TGTGCCAGTTATATAGGTGACAGGGGCGTGGAAAAACTGTTTTTT.